The rows below give T cell receptor beta chains drawn from one sample of a study of T-cell reconstitution after alpha-beta-depleted transplantation in children. Using its own MiXCR run on the PCR reads, TCRdb lists one record per CDR3 protein. The sample includes roughly 240,000 distinct CDR3 sequences, approximately 8.9% seen only once; the top ten take 6.3%. Sequences were derived from PBMCs, mostly from graft donor cells, sampled 180 days after TCRalphabeta/CD19-depleted stem cell transplant. The receptors stem from a male patient between 5 and 17 years old who had a stem cell transplant for acute lymphoblastic leukemia, so the T cells may come from the graft donor. Both conserved end residues are part of each CDR3. The D gene is left open where the match is weak. Size tells how often a clone was seen (once, few, many) or the class of an expanded clone, and some rows leave it out.

>TRBV2|many|TRBJ1-1|-
CASSPLDRLNTEAFF
TGTGCCAGCAGCCCCCTAGACAGATTGAACACTGAAGCTTTCTTT
>TRBV4-3|many|TRBJ2-7|-
CASSQDRRGALSYEQYF
TGCGCCAGCAGCCAAGATCGTCGGGGGGCCCTCTCCTACGAGCAGTACTTC
>TRBV21-1|many|TRBJ1-5|-
CASSRLGWNYNQPQHF
TGTGCCAGCAGCAGACTTGGGTGGAATTACAATCAGCCCCAGCATTTT
>TRBV20-1|many|TRBJ2-1|TRBD1
CSARATGGRDEQFF
TGCAGTGCTAGAGCGACAGGGGGGAGAGATGAGCAGTTCTTC
>TRBV3-1|-|TRBJ1-2|TRBD1
CASSPWDSSYGYTF
TGTGCCAGCAGCCCGTGGGACAGCAGCTATGGCTACACCTTC
>TRBV12-3/TRBV12-4|few|TRBJ2-4|-
CASSLISPGMANWAKNIQYF
TGTGCCAGCAGTTTAATTAGCCCAGGGATGGCTAACTGGGCCAAAAACATTCAGTACTTC
>TRBV20-1|many|TRBJ2-7|TRBD1
CSATNRGAYEQYF
TGCAGTGCCACTAACAGGGGCGCGTACGAGCAGTACTTC
>TRBV28|many|TRBJ2-2|-
CASSRRIGELFF
TGTGCCAGCAGTCGCCGAATCGGGGAGCTGTTTTTT
>TRBV7-2|many|TRBJ2-1|-
CASSSSSSSYNEQFF
TGTGCCAGCAGCTCTTCGAGTAGCTCCTACAATGAGCAGTTCTTC
>TRBV15|many|TRBJ2-1|TRBD2
CATSGVSYNEQFF
TGTGCCACTAGCGGGGTATCCTACAATGAGCAGTTCTTC
>TRBV20-1|many|TRBJ2-7|-
CSAGRTSYEQYF
TGCAGTGCCGGACGGACCTCCTACGAGCAGTACTTC
>TRBV5-1|many|TRBJ2-7|TRBD1
CASSKDRGGYEQYF
TGCGCCAGCAGCAAGGACAGGGGGGGCTACGAGCAGTACTTC
>TRBV3-1|-|TRBJ2-1|TRBD2
CASSQQGGGRAFNEQFF
TGTGCCAGCAGCCAGCAAGGTGGCGGGAGGGCCTTCAATGAGCAGTTCTTC
>TRBV5-1|many|TRBJ2-5|-
CASSSGRSQETQYF
TGCGCCAGCAGCTCCGGACGGAGCCAAGAGACCCAGTACTTC
>TRBV5-1|many|TRBJ1-2|-
CASSSARTYGYTF
TGCGCCAGCAGCTCCGCGAGAACCTATGGCTACACCTTC
>TRBV6-5|many|TRBJ2-1|TRBD2
CASSYLGLRTNEQFF
TGTGCCAGCAGTTACTTGGGACTACGCACGAATGAGCAGTTCTTC
>TRBV29-1|many|TRBJ2-5|TRBD2
CSVDTSGSRETQYF
TGCAGCGTTGATACTAGCGGGAGCCGGGAGACCCAGTACTTC
>TRBV20-1|many|TRBJ2-2|TRBD2
CSARDPAGANTGELFF
TGCAGTGCTAGAGATCCCGCGGGGGCGAACACCGGGGAGCTGTTTTTT
>TRBV10-2|many|TRBJ2-7|TRBD2
CASRRAGAYEQYF
TGCGCCAGCAGGCGCGCGGGAGCCTACGAGCAGTACTTC
>TRBV5-1|many|TRBJ2-5|TRBD2
CASSIVAGEETQYF
TGCGCCAGCAGCATAGTAGCGGGTGAGGAGACCCAGTACTTC
>TRBV6-5|many|TRBJ1-5|-
CASSYPSGNQPQHF
TGTGCCAGCAGTTACCCATCAGGGAATCAGCCCCAGCATTTT
>TRBV12-3/TRBV12-4|many|TRBJ2-7|-
CASSLTARTGTAQYF
TGTGCCAGCAGTCTAACAGCCAGAACCGGGACGGCACAGTACTTC
>TRBV20-1|many|TRBJ2-1|-
CSAKSQGFHEQFF
TGCAGTGCCAAAAGCCAGGGTTTCCATGAGCAGTTCTTC